A single TCR beta chain is shown here with its context. The sample belongs to a study of control samples from healthy donors and cancer patients. Germline V gene lookup returns CDR1 LGHNT and CDR2 FRNRAP. Trimming shortened V by 6 bases and J by 7 bases, and 15 bases separated the two germline ends. The CDR3 runs to 14 residues. Here immunoSEQ multiplex PCR was the method, and the copy in TCRdb shows in-frame clones only, minus some. The data hold about 80,000 clones, with roughly 91% observed a single time. Specimen: blood. The clonotype was recovered from a man over 45 in good health. The rearrangement joins TRBV12-5 to TRBJ2-2, with D possibly TRBD2 on 6 matching bases. CDR3 in amino acids: CASGPVRGIGELFF. The CDR3 DNA follows: TGTGCTAGTGGCCCCGTCCGGGGGATCGGGGAGCTGTTTTTT.